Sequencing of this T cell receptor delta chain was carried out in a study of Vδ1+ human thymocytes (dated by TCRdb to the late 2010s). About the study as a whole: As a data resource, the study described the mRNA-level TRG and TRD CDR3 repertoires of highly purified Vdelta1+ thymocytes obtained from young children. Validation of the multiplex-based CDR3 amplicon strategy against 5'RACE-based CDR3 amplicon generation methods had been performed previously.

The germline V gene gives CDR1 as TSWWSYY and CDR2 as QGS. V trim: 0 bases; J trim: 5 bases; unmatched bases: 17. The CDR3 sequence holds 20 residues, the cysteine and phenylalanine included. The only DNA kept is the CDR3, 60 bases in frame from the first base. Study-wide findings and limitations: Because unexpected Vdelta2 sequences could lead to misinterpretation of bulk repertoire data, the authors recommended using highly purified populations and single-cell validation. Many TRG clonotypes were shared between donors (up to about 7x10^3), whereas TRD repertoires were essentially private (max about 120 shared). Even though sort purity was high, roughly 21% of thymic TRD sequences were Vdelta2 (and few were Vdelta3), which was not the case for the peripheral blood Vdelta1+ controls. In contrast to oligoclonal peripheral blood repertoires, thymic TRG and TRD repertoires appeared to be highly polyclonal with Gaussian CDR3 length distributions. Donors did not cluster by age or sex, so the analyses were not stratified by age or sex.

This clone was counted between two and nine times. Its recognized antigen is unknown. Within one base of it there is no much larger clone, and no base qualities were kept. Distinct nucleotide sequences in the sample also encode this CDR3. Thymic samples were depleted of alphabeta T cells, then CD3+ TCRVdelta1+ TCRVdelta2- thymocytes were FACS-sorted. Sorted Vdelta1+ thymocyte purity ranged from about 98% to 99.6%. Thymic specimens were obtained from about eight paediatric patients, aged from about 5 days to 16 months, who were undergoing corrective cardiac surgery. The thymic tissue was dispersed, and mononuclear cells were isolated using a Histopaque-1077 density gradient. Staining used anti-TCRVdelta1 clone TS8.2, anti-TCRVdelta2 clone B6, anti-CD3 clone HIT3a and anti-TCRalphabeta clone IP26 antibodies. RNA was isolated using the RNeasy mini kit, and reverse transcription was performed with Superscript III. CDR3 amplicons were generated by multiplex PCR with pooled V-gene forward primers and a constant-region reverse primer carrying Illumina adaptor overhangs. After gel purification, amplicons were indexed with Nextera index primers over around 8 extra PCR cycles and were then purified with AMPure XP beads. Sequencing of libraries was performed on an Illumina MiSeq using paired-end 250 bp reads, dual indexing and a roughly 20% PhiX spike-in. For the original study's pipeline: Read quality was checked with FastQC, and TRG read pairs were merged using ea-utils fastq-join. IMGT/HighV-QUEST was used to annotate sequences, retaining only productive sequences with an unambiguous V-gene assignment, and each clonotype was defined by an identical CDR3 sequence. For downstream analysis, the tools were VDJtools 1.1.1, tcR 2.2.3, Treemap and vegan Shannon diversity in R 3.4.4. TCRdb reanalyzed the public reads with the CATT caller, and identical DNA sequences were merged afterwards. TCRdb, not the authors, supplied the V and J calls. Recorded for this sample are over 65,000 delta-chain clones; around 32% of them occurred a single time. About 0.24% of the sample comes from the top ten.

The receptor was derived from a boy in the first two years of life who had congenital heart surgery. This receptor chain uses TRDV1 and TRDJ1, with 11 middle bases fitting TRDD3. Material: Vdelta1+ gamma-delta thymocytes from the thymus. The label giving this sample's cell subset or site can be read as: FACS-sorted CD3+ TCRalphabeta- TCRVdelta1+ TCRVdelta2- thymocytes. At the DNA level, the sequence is TGTGCTCTTGGGGAACTCCTTCCTTTTGCTGGGGGATACTGTCGTGATAAACTCATCTTT. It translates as CALGELLPFAGGYCRDKLIF.